Listed below are T cell receptor beta chains from one sample, sequenced in a study of cytomegalovirus exposure and HLA in healthy donors. Method: immunoSEQ multiplex PCR; TCRdb's copy keeps in-frame clones and lacks some. The sample shows 200,000 to 300,000 clones, roughly 91% of them seen only once. The material sequenced was PBMCs. The source is a woman younger than 45 in good health and CMV-seronegative. The CDR3 runs from the conserved cysteine through the conserved F or W. D genes are given only for firm matches. Size is stated for part of the rows, as once, few or many counts, or as a class when the clone is expanded.

v_call: TRBV7-3; j_call: TRBJ2-7; d_call: TRBD1; clone_size: -; cdr3_nt: TGTGCCAGCAGCTTACGGGACAGGGGTTACGAGCAGTACTTC; cdr3_aa: CASSLRDRGYEQYF
v_call: TRBV11-2; j_call: TRBJ2-1; d_call: -; clone_size: -; cdr3_nt: TGTGCCAGCAGCGGATCGGTGGATGCGCGCTACAATGAGCAGTTCTTC; cdr3_aa: CASSGSVDARYNEQFF
v_call: TRBV14; j_call: TRBJ1-2; d_call: -; clone_size: -; cdr3_nt: TGTGCCAGCAGCCCGTTCCTCACAGAGACCAACTATGGCTACACCTTC; cdr3_aa: CASSPFLTETNYGYTF
v_call: TRBV5-5; j_call: TRBJ2-5; d_call: -; clone_size: -; cdr3_nt: TGTGCCAGCAACAACATGCGGGAAGAGACCCAGTACTTC; cdr3_aa: CASNNMREETQYF
v_call: TRBV9; j_call: TRBJ2-5; d_call: -; clone_size: -; cdr3_nt: TGTGCCAGCAGCGTGGGGGTTGGGCAAGAGACCCAGTACTTC; cdr3_aa: CASSVGVGQETQYF
v_call: TRBV25-1; j_call: TRBJ2-3; d_call: TRBD1; clone_size: once; cdr3_nt: TGTGCCAGGAACAGGGGAATAAGCACAGATACGCAGTATTTT; cdr3_aa: CARNRGISTDTQYF
v_call: TRBV7-2; j_call: TRBJ1-4; d_call: -; clone_size: -; cdr3_nt: TGTGCCAGCAGTCCTTACCCTGGCAGGGCGAGCGAAAAACTGTTTTTT; cdr3_aa: CASSPYPGRASEKLFF
v_call: TRBV5-1; j_call: TRBJ2-1; d_call: TRBD2; clone_size: -; cdr3_nt: TGCGCCAGCAGCCTGGGGACTAGCGGGAATGAGCAGTTCTTC; cdr3_aa: CASSLGTSGNEQFF
v_call: TRBV4-2; j_call: TRBJ2-7; d_call: TRBD2; clone_size: once; cdr3_nt: TGTGCCAGCAGCCAAGGGGTTCGCGCGGGAGACGCTTACGAGCAGTACTTC; cdr3_aa: CASSQGVRAGDAYEQYF
v_call: TRBV28; j_call: TRBJ2-3; d_call: -; clone_size: -; cdr3_nt: TGTGCCAGCAGTTTATGGCAAGGGGGGGTCCCCGGAGATACGCAGTATTTT; cdr3_aa: CASSLWQGGVPGDTQYF
v_call: TRBV7-8; j_call: TRBJ2-2; d_call: TRBD1; clone_size: -; cdr3_nt: TGTGCCAGCAGCTTAGGGACTGGACAGGCCCTGAACACCGGGGAGCTGTTTTTT; cdr3_aa: CASSLGTGQALNTGELFF
v_call: TRBV6-6; j_call: TRBJ2-1; d_call: -; clone_size: -; cdr3_nt: TGTGCCAGCAGTTACTCAACGGGGAATGAGCAGTTCTTC; cdr3_aa: CASSYSTGNEQFF
v_call: TRBV2; j_call: TRBJ2-2; d_call: -; clone_size: -; cdr3_nt: TGTGCCACCAACGACTTAGATGCCTCCGGGGAGCTGTTTTTT; cdr3_aa: CATNDLDASGELFF
v_call: TRBV4-2; j_call: TRBJ2-7; d_call: -; clone_size: once; cdr3_nt: TGTGCCAGCAGCCAGTTCCAGAAAGGGGGAGGGCTCTCCTACGAGCAGTACTTC; cdr3_aa: CASSQFQKGGGLSYEQYF
v_call: TRBV9; j_call: TRBJ2-2; d_call: TRBD1; clone_size: -; cdr3_nt: TGTGCCAGCAGCCCACCGGGACAGGGGACCACCGGGGAGCTGTTTTTT; cdr3_aa: CASSPPGQGTTGELFF
v_call: TRBV4-1; j_call: TRBJ2-2; d_call: TRBD1; clone_size: -; cdr3_nt: TGCGCCAGCAGCGGACAGGGAGTCACCGGGGAGCTGTTTTTT; cdr3_aa: CASSGQGVTGELFF
v_call: TRBV11-2; j_call: TRBJ1-2; d_call: TRBD1; clone_size: -; cdr3_nt: TGTGCCAGCAGCTCCTGGACAGGGGGAAACTATGGCTACACCTTC; cdr3_aa: CASSSWTGGNYGYTF
v_call: TRBV5-4; j_call: TRBJ1-2; d_call: TRBD1; clone_size: -; cdr3_nt: TGTGCCAGCAGCTTGACAGGGGGAAACTATGGCTACACCTTC; cdr3_aa: CASSLTGGNYGYTF
v_call: TRBV27; j_call: TRBJ2-7; d_call: -; clone_size: -; cdr3_nt: TGTGCCAGCAGTTTAAGTGAGGGCTACGAGCAGTACTTC; cdr3_aa: CASSLSEGYEQYF
v_call: TRBV25-1; j_call: TRBJ2-1; d_call: TRBD2; clone_size: -; cdr3_nt: TGTGCCAGCAGTGAACGCAGCGGGAGTCGGAGTGATGAGCAGTTCTTC; cdr3_aa: CASSERSGSRSDEQFF
v_call: TRBV27; j_call: TRBJ2-1; d_call: -; clone_size: -; cdr3_nt: TGTGCCAACCCCAGGAGGCAGTTCTTC; cdr3_aa: CANPRRQFF
v_call: TRBV6-8; j_call: TRBJ2-7; d_call: TRBD1; clone_size: -; cdr3_nt: TGTGCCAGCAGTTGCTTGGACAGGGCCTCCGAGCAGTACTTC; cdr3_aa: CASSCLDRASEQYF
v_call: TRBV6-6; j_call: TRBJ2-2; d_call: -; clone_size: many; cdr3_nt: TGTGCCAGCAGTTACTCGAAAGGCACCGGGGAGCTGTTTTTT; cdr3_aa: CASSYSKGTGELFF
v_call: TRBV9; j_call: TRBJ2-7; d_call: TRBD2; clone_size: -; cdr3_nt: TGTGCCAGCAGCGCGGGACTAGCGGGTTACGAGCAGTACTTC; cdr3_aa: CASSAGLAGYEQYF
v_call: TRBV5-4; j_call: TRBJ1-5; d_call: TRBD1; clone_size: -; cdr3_nt: TGTGCCAGCAGCCACCTAAGACAGGGAATCTATCAGCCCCAGCATTTT; cdr3_aa: CASSHLRQGIYQPQHF
v_call: TRBV11-2; j_call: TRBJ1-1; d_call: -; clone_size: -; cdr3_nt: TGTGCCAGCAGCTTAGAGGTCAGGGTTGTCAACACTGAAGCTTTCTTT; cdr3_aa: CASSLEVRVVNTEAFF
v_call: TRBV5-1; j_call: TRBJ2-7; d_call: -; clone_size: -; cdr3_nt: TGCGCCAGCAGCTTGCCGGGGACCGGAACTTCCTACGAGCAGTACTTC; cdr3_aa: CASSLPGTGTSYEQYF
v_call: TRBV5-5; j_call: TRBJ2-2; d_call: TRBD2; clone_size: -; cdr3_nt: TGTGCCAGCAGCTTGGTAGTGAGCGGGGCGGACACCGGGGAGCTGTTTTTT; cdr3_aa: CASSLVVSGADTGELFF
v_call: TRBV5-4; j_call: TRBJ2-2; d_call: -; clone_size: -; cdr3_nt: TGTGCCAGCAGCTTGTCCGGGATGGAGTCGGGAACCGGGGAGCTGTTTTTT; cdr3_aa: CASSLSGMESGTGELFF
v_call: TRBV7-3; j_call: TRBJ2-1; d_call: -; clone_size: -; cdr3_nt: TGTGCCAGCAGTCCCAAGCTAGGTAATGAGCAGTTCTTC; cdr3_aa: CASSPKLGNEQFF
v_call: TRBV19; j_call: TRBJ1-1; d_call: -; clone_size: -; cdr3_nt: TGTGCCAGTAGTATTGTAGGACACTCGAACACTGAAGCTTTCTTT; cdr3_aa: CASSIVGHSNTEAFF
v_call: TRBV5-5; j_call: TRBJ2-7; d_call: -; clone_size: -; cdr3_nt: TGTGCCAGCAGCCAGGACTACGAGCAGTACTTC; cdr3_aa: CASSQDYEQYF
v_call: TRBV14; j_call: TRBJ2-2; d_call: -; clone_size: -; cdr3_nt: TGTGCCAGCAGTCCGTTCGGGACGGACCCAGCGAACACCGGGGAGCTGTTTTTT; cdr3_aa: CASSPFGTDPANTGELFF
v_call: TRBV7-2; j_call: TRBJ2-3; d_call: -; clone_size: -; cdr3_nt: TGTGCCAGCAGCCCGCACCTAGCCCCAGATACGCAGTATTTT; cdr3_aa: CASSPHLAPDTQYF
v_call: TRBV18; j_call: TRBJ2-3; d_call: -; clone_size: -; cdr3_nt: TGTGCCAGCTCACACCAGGCGGCTAGCACAGATACGCAGTATTTT; cdr3_aa: CASSHQAASTDTQYF
v_call: TRBV30; j_call: TRBJ2-3; d_call: -; clone_size: -; cdr3_nt: TGTGCCTGGAGGATGAGGTCTAGCACAGATACGCAGTATTTT; cdr3_aa: CAWRMRSSTDTQYF
v_call: TRBV30; j_call: TRBJ2-5; d_call: -; clone_size: -; cdr3_nt: TGTGCCTGGAGTGCCCGGGGACGCGAGACCCAGTACTTC; cdr3_aa: CAWSARGRETQYF
v_call: TRBV7-9; j_call: TRBJ1-1; d_call: TRBD1; clone_size: -; cdr3_nt: TGTGCCAGCAGCGGCCCGACAGGGTCAGGCCCTGAAGCTTTCTTT; cdr3_aa: CASSGPTGSGPEAFF
v_call: TRBV6-5; j_call: TRBJ2-7; d_call: TRBD1; clone_size: -; cdr3_nt: TGTGCCAGCAGCCACGGACAGGGGGCCTACGAGCAGTACTTC; cdr3_aa: CASSHGQGAYEQYF
v_call: TRBV7-2; j_call: TRBJ2-1; d_call: -; clone_size: -; cdr3_nt: TGTGCCAGCAGCCCGAGGACTATCCCTGGCGATGAGCAGTTCTTC; cdr3_aa: CASSPRTIPGDEQFF
v_call: TRBV11-2; j_call: TRBJ2-7; d_call: TRBD1; clone_size: -; cdr3_nt: TGTGCCAGCAGTCAACAGGGGCCCTCCTACGAGCAGTACTTC; cdr3_aa: CASSQQGPSYEQYF
v_call: TRBV6-1; j_call: TRBJ2-1; d_call: TRBD2; clone_size: -; cdr3_nt: TGTGCCAGCAGTGCCCCTACCTTGACTAGAGCGGGATCCTACAATGAGCAGTTCTTC; cdr3_aa: CASSAPTLTRAGSYNEQFF
v_call: TRBV28; j_call: TRBJ2-1; d_call: TRBD2; clone_size: -; cdr3_nt: TGTGCCAGCAGACCCCCCGGGGGGGGGCTGGTCTTCTTC; cdr3_aa: CASRPPGGGLVFF